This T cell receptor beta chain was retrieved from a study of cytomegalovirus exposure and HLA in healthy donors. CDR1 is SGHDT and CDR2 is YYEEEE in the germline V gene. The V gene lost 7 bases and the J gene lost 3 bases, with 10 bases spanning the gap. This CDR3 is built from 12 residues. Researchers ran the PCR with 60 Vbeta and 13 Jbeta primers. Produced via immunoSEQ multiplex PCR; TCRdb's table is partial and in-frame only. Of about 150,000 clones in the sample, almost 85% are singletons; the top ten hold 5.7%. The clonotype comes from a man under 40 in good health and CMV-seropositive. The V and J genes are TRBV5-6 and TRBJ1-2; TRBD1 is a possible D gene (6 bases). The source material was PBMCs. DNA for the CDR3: TGTGCCAGCGGGGGCGGAGACTATGGCTACACCTTC. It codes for CASGGGDYGYTF.